This TCR beta chain was recorded in a study of post-analysis software for immune sequencing data. Across the whole study: Multiple sclerosis in the patients followed relapsing-remitting, secondary progressive and progressive-relapsing courses.

Findings of the study overall: Controls had lower frequencies than patients of 4 or 5 TRBV segments, which included TRBV5-6, TRBV5-1 and TRBV20-1. Under F measure analysis, samples from one preparation batch co-clustered strongly. Controls showed significantly higher normalized Chao1 diversity than did multiple sclerosis patients.

On this clonotype itself: Its target is not known.

The CDR3 totals 14 residues. With 7 bases removed from V and 4 bases from J, the gap between germline ends came to 19 bases. Germline values: CDR1 DFQATT, CDR2 SNEGSKA (reference sequence). Every TCR beta cDNA library bore unique molecular identifiers. Between roughly 1 and 10 million T cells gave rise to some 450,000 cDNA molecules. One entry per CDR3 protein, called by TCRdb with MiXCR from the PCR reads. Altogether about 770,000 distinct CDR3 sequences are present, around 46% being singletons, with the ten largest covering 4.9%. The chain uses TRBV20-1 and TRBJ2-5; the D call may be TRBD1 or TRBD2 (5 bases each). The receptor was derived from a girl between 10 and 17 years old with multiple sclerosis. The sequenced sample was blood. Written as DNA, the CDR3 is TGCAGTGGCCGAGACGGGGACGGGCCAGAGACCCAGTACTTC. This sequence encodes CSGRDGDGPETQYF.